This passage covers 6 T cell receptor beta chains from one sample sequenced in a study of neurological immune-mediated disorders. TCRdb ran MiXCR on the 5' RACE reads and lists one entry per CDR3 protein. The sample lists about 77,000 distinct CDR3 sequences; about 9% were seen once. The source material was PBMCs. The receptors shown here come from a man aged 50-59 years in good health.

This clonotype was counted ten times or more. The V call is TRBV20-1, the J call TRBJ2-3; D is undetermined. CDR3 length: 15 amino acids. Germline lookup yields CDR1 DFQATT and CDR2 SNEGSKA (reference sequence). Between the trimmed V and J ends, which lost 6 bases and 2 bases, there was a span of 18 bases. CDR3 sequence reads: CSASPPEIHTDTQYF. CDR3 sequence (DNA): TGCAGTGCCTCTCCGCCCGAGATCCACACAGATACGCAGTATTTT.

This clonotype was observed at least ten times. The J gene is TRBJ2-4, the V gene TRBV6-5; D is perhaps TRBD1 (6 bases). Germline CDR1 MNHEY, CDR2 SVGAGI. V was pared by 5 bases and J by 1 base, with 24 bases between. The CDR3 contains 19 residues. The CDR3 is CASSPNPGHQTRAKNIQYF. CDR3 coding DNA: TGTGCCAGCAGTCCAAACCCGGGACACCAGACCAGGGCCAAAAACATTCAGTACTTC.

This clonotype was recorded at least ten times. The rearrangement links TRBV20-1 to TRBJ1-4, with D tentatively TRBD1 (5 bases). Germline V gives CDR1 DFQATT, CDR2 SNEGSKA (reference sequence). The CDR3 length is 15 residues. Trimming removed 3 bases from V and 8 bases from J, with 19 bases in between. CDR3 DNA sequence: TGCAGTGCTAGTTACCCGGGGACGTCAGCGGAAAAACTGTTTTTT. Its translation: CSASYPGTSAEKLFF.

This clonotype was counted many times. The gene calls are TRBV14 and TRBJ2-1; 14 bases fit TRBD2. With V trimmed by 2 bases and J by 11 bases, 11 bases remained unmatched. This CDR3 contains 17 residues. The germline V gene encodes CDR1 SGHDN and CDR2 FVKESK. This chain's CDR3 is CASSQRTSGRPLGQQFF. The DNA for the CDR3 is TGTGCCAGCAGCCAAAGGACTAGCGGGAGGCCCCTGGGGCAGCAGTTCTTC.

Ten or more counts support this clonotype. The rearrangement joins TRBV5-1 to TRBJ1-6, with a possible D match to TRBD1 (5 bases). From germline, CDR1 is SGHRS and CDR2 YFSETQ. This CDR3 comprises 14 residues. V lost 0 bases to trimming and J lost 7 bases, with 8 bases between them. This chain's CDR3 is CASSLVGENSPLHF. CDR3 in DNA: TGCGCCAGCAGCTTGGTAGGGGAAAATTCACCCCTCCACTTT.

In its sample, this clonotype was seen many times. The chain couples TRBV7-2 to TRBJ2-7; D not certain. CDR3 size: 12 residues. CDR1 and CDR2 (germline): SGHTA, FQGNSA. Trimming left V 0 bases short and J 9 bases short, with 9 bases between. CDR3 nucleotide sequence: TGTGCCAGCAGCTTAGCGGCAATCGGGCAGTACTTC. Its protein is CASSLAAIGQYF.